This note documents a single T cell receptor (beta chain) sequence. This CDR3 has 18 amino acids. The V segment lost 2 bases and the J segment 4 bases; nucleotides outside the gene matches: 12. Germline CDR1 reads SGHVS; CDR2 reads FQNEAQ. In the study's own analysis: Estimation of nucleated cell counts relied on the amplification of reference gene primers. Repertoires were generated with immunoSEQ multiplex PCR, while TCRdb's copy carries only in-frame clones and drops some. D and trimming come from the DNA, and the V and J calls and clone size come from that table. The data contain 25,000 to 30,000 clones, roughly nine tenths of them singletons. These data come from a study of blood T cell repertoires in COVID-19. The overall study: The United States, Italy and Spain were the sources of the acute and convalescent COVID-19 samples. Sources were T cells, B-cell-depleted T cells, or PBMCs; the material itself was cDNA or gDNA.

Sequencing input: peripheral blood. The TCR originated in a human donor in a cohort sampled during active COVID-19. The V gene is TRBV7-8, the J gene TRBJ2-5; TRBD2 agrees at 11 bases. The CDR3 DNA sequence: TGTGCCAGCAGCTTAAAATTTTCCGGGACTAGCGGAGTAGAGACCCAGTACTTC. Its protein is CASSLKFSGTSGVETQYF.